These T cell receptor beta chains were read from a single sample in a study of CD8+CD57+ T cells in acquired aplastic anemia. MiXCR, applied by TCRdb to the reads, yields one record per CDR3 protein. The sample lists hundreds of thousands of distinct CDR3 sequences, roughly 53% occurring once. The specimen was sorted CD4+, CD8+, or CD8+CD57+ T cells (not recorded which) from PBMCs. These receptors all stem from a human donor with aplastic anemia. The CDR3 runs from the conserved cysteine through the conserved F or W. D genes are given only for firm matches. Rows give clone size only sometimes, using once, few, many, or a class for an expanded clone.

>TRBJ2-7|-|-|TRBV9
CASSVDGEPYEQYF
TGTGCCAGCAGCGTAGACGGGGAACCCTACGAGCAGTACTTC
>TRBJ1-2|-|-|TRBV7-6
CASSPGEGQGYTF
TGTGCCAGCAGCCCCGGGGAGGGTCAAGGCTACACCTTC
>TRBJ2-7|-|TRBD2|TRBV6-6
CASSPGLAALGEQYF
TGTGCCAGCAGTCCGGGACTAGCGGCCCTCGGGGAGCAGTACTTC
>TRBJ2-3|-|-|TRBV7-2
CASSSALGTGDTQYF
TGTGCCAGCAGCTCGGCTTTAGGGACCGGAGATACGCAGTATTTT
>TRBJ2-7|-|TRBD1|TRBV20-1
CSASRGGTGVREQYF
TGCAGTGCAAGCCGGGGCGGGACAGGGGTTAGGGAGCAGTACTTC
>TRBJ2-7|many|-|TRBV19
CASSIGGAKYEQYF
TGTGCCAGTAGTATAGGGGGGGCGAAATACGAGCAGTACTTC
>TRBJ2-7|-|-|TRBV15
CATSEGGRGYEQYF
TGTGCCACCAGCGAGGGGGGGCGCGGGTACGAGCAGTACTTC
>TRBJ2-5|-|-|TRBV20-1
CSANPTEETQYF
TGCAGTGCTAATCCAACTGAGGAGACCCAGTACTTC
>TRBJ1-5|few|TRBD1|TRBV19
CASSLDRGNQPQHF
TGTGCCAGTAGCCTCGACAGGGGAAATCAGCCCCAGCATTTT
>TRBJ2-7|once|TRBD1|TRBV7-9
CASSWGQGVTYEQYF
TGTGCCAGCAGCTGGGGACAGGGGGTGACCTACGAGCAGTACTTC
>TRBJ1-3|-|TRBD1|TRBV25-1
CASRETGLRNTIYF
TGTGCCAGCAGGGAGACAGGGCTTAGAAACACCATATATTTT
>TRBJ1-6|-|TRBD1|TRBV7-9
CASSFGQDRDSPLHF
TGTGCCAGCAGCTTCGGACAGGACCGCGATTCACCCCTCCACTTT
>TRBJ2-7|-|-|TRBV4-1
CASSQDPSFSYEQYF
TGCGCCAGCAGCCAAGATCCCAGTTTCTCCTACGAGCAGTACTTC
>TRBJ1-2|-|-|TRBV19
CASKAGPVDYGYTF
TGTGCCAGTAAGGCCGGGCCGGTCGACTATGGCTACACCTTC
>TRBJ1-1|many|-|TRBV19
CASSQPGNTEAFF
TGTGCCAGTAGTCAACCGGGGAACACTGAAGCTTTCTTT
>TRBJ2-1|many|-|TRBV12-3/TRBV12-4
CASSFSDEGNEQFF
TGTGCCAGCAGTTTTTCCGACGAAGGTAATGAGCAGTTCTTC
>TRBJ1-1|-|-|TRBV7-9
CASSLGVDTEAFF
TGTGCCAGCAGCTTAGGAGTGGACACTGAAGCTTTCTTT
>TRBJ2-7|many|TRBD1|TRBV5-1
CASSLRQGVREQYF
TGCGCCAGCAGCTTGCGGCAGGGGGTGAGAGAGCAGTACTTC
>TRBJ2-1|-|TRBD2|TRBV10-1
CASEGSGGALNEQFF
TGCGCCAGCGAAGGTAGCGGGGGGGCCTTGAATGAGCAGTTCTTC
>TRBJ2-3|-|-|TRBV24-1
CATSDPTYLTQYF
TGTGCCACCAGTGACCCGACTTATCTTACGCAGTATTTT
>TRBJ2-3|many|TRBD1|TRBV5-4
CASSLGTEVSLTDTQYF
TGTGCCAGCAGCTTAGGGACAGAAGTTTCTCTCACAGATACGCAGTATTTT
>TRBJ2-1|-|TRBD2|TRBV25-1
CASSESLAAGAGSSYNEQFF
TGTGCCAGCAGTGAATCATTGGCTGCGGGAGCGGGGTCCTCCTACAATGAGCAGTTCTTC
>TRBJ2-3|-|TRBD2|TRBV10-3
CAISRAGDVTDTQYF
TGTGCCATCAGTCGAGCGGGGGACGTCACAGATACGCAGTATTTT
>TRBJ2-1|-|-|TRBV2
CASSDQVWDEQFF
TGTGCCAGCAGTGACCAGGTCTGGGATGAGCAGTTCTTC
>TRBJ1-5|many|-|TRBV2
CASSDRGQGIWPQHF
TGTGCCAGCAGTGACCGGGGACAAGGCATTTGGCCCCAGCATTTT
>TRBJ2-3|few|-|TRBV18
CASSPPPTDTQYF
TGTGCCAGCTCACCGCCACCAACAGATACGCAGTATTTT
>TRBJ1-1|-|-|TRBV5-5
CASSLFSTDTEAFF
TGTGCCAGCAGCTTGTTCAGTACAGACACTGAAGCTTTCTTT
>TRBJ1-1|-|TRBD1|TRBV9
CASSVGGQEAFF
TGTGCCAGCAGCGTAGGGGGACAGGAAGCTTTTTTT
>TRBJ1-1|-|TRBD1|TRBV7-8
CASSLEQGVTEAFF
TGTGCCAGCAGCTTAGAACAGGGGGTCACTGAAGCTTTCTTT
>TRBJ1-2|many|TRBD1|TRBV9
CASSEGQGGYGYTF
TGTGCCAGCAGCGAGGGACAGGGGGGCTATGGCTACACCTTC
>TRBJ1-2|-|-|TRBV19
CASTVGPYGYTF
TGTGCCAGTACGGTCGGACCGTATGGCTACACCTTC
>TRBJ1-1|many|TRBD1|TRBV6-6
CASQTGRDSEAFF
TGTGCCAGCCAAACGGGCCGGGACAGCGAAGCTTTCTTT
>TRBJ2-1|-|TRBD2|TRBV14
CASSQVAGGGYNEQFF
TGTGCCAGCAGCCAAGTGGCGGGGGGGGGATACAATGAGCAGTTCTTC
>TRBJ1-2|many|-|TRBV5-8
CASSLSGVGGYTF
TGTGCCAGCAGCTTGTCAGGGGTAGGCGGCTACACCTTC
>TRBJ1-1|many|-|TRBV18
CASSPLGQTNTEAFF
TGTGCCAGCTCACCACTCGGACAGACGAACACTGAAGCTTTCTTT
>TRBJ2-3|-|-|TRBV20-1
CSGSGDTDTQYF
TGCAGTGGTTCTGGGGACACAGATACGCAGTATTTT
>TRBJ2-2|-|-|TRBV7-8
CASTINLSWESTGELFF
TGTGCCAGCACCATAAACCTTTCGTGGGAGAGCACCGGGGAGCTGTTTTTT
>TRBJ2-1|-|-|TRBV24-1
CATSDSQRNEQFF
TGTGCCACCAGTGACTCACAGCGGAATGAGCAGTTCTTC
>TRBJ2-5|few|-|TRBV20-1
CSASLNGETQYF
TGCAGTGCTAGCCTGAATGGAGAGACCCAGTACTTC
>TRBJ2-1|-|TRBD2|TRBV7-8
CASSLSGNYNEQFF
TGTGCCAGCAGCTTAAGCGGGAACTACAATGAGCAGTTCTTC